The rows below give T cell receptor beta chains drawn from one sample of a study of blood T cell repertoires in COVID-19. Sequencing used immunoSEQ multiplex PCR; TCRdb keeps in-frame clones, though not all of them. The sample holds a few hundred thousand clones; roughly 89% are singletons and the top ten take 0.85% to 1%. The sample taken for sequencing was peripheral blood. The receptors were sampled from a middle-aged woman who had recovered from COVID-19. Both conserved end residues are trimmed from each CDR3. Fields, in order: D gene, J gene, CDR3 length, V gene, CDR3 protein. The D gene is left open where the match is weak.

D: NA; J: TRBJ2-1; length: 12; V: TRBV7-9; CDR3: ASSLGQFRDEQF
D: NA; J: TRBJ2-7; length: 13; V: TRBV4-1; CDR3: ASSQERGSFYEQY
D: TRBD1; J: TRBJ2-1; length: 12; V: TRBV5-1; CDR3: ASSFGDRPNEQF
D: TRBD2; J: TRBJ2-7; length: 9; V: TRBV2; CDR3: ASKLAEEQY
D: NA; J: TRBJ2-1; length: 14; V: TRBV11-2; CDR3: ASSPQDGRGYNEQF
D: NA; J: TRBJ2-1; length: 14; V: TRBV14; CDR3: ASSQSGASSYNEQF
D: TRBD2; J: TRBJ2-4; length: 12; V: TRBV7-2; CDR3: ASSPSGIDIIQY
D: NA; J: TRBJ2-1; length: 12; V: TRBV2; CDR3: ASSGVTSYNEQF
D: TRBD2; J: TRBJ2-6; length: 14; V: TRBV3-1/TRBV3-2; CDR3: ASGEGLYSGANVLT
D: TRBD1; J: TRBJ2-7; length: 12; V: TRBV27; CDR3: ASSRDRVTYEQY
D: NA; J: TRBJ2-3; length: 12; V: TRBV19; CDR3: ATRPAGGTDTQY
D: TRBD1; J: TRBJ2-5; length: 12; V: TRBV28; CDR3: ASRVGTGVATQY
D: NA; J: TRBJ2-5; length: 15; V: TRBV9; CDR3: ASSVDVSTGQRETQY
D: NA; J: TRBJ1-2; length: 12; V: TRBV29-1; CDR3: SVGQGRVQHGYT
D: TRBD2; J: TRBJ2-5; length: 14; V: TRBV3-1/TRBV3-2; CDR3: ASSQDRAGGPETQY
D: NA; J: TRBJ2-3; length: 11; V: TRBV19; CDR3: ASSILVTDTQY
D: NA; J: TRBJ2-4; length: 13; V: TRBV19; CDR3: ASSMVVMAKNIQY
D: TRBD1; J: TRBJ2-3; length: 12; V: TRBV18; CDR3: ASSARQGRDTQY
D: TRBD2; J: TRBJ2-5; length: 14; V: TRBV28; CDR3: ASSFPASGSQETQY
D: NA; J: TRBJ2-6; length: 12; V: TRBV19; CDR3: ASQDYSGANVLT
D: NA; J: TRBJ2-1; length: 12; V: TRBV9; CDR3: ASSVEVSAGEQF
D: NA; J: TRBJ2-1; length: 12; V: TRBV19; CDR3: ASSTSRPYNEQF
D: NA; J: TRBJ2-6; length: 15; V: TRBV11-2; CDR3: ASSRTAGFSGANVLT
D: NA; J: TRBJ2-6; length: 14; V: TRBV30; CDR3: AWRQGPSSGANVLT
D: TRBD2; J: TRBJ2-1; length: 16; V: TRBV9; CDR3: ASSAPLTSGSSYNEQF
D: TRBD2; J: TRBJ2-5; length: 11; V: TRBV24-1; CDR3: ATSDLAGTSAY
D: NA; J: TRBJ2-1; length: 13; V: TRBV11-2; CDR3: ASSGGRQAGDEQF
D: TRBD1; J: TRBJ1-1; length: 11; V: TRBV19; CDR3: ASSIEDRREAF
D: TRBD1; J: TRBJ2-7; length: 13; V: TRBV19; CDR3: ASSPGTGWGREQY
D: NA; J: TRBJ1-3; length: 11; V: TRBV28; CDR3: ASSRDSGNTIY
D: NA; J: TRBJ1-1; length: 11; V: TRBV7-2; CDR3: ASSWTENTEAF
D: NA; J: TRBJ2-1; length: 14; V: TRBV9; CDR3: ASSTSTDSSYNEQF
D: TRBD1; J: TRBJ1-3; length: 11; V: TRBV10-2; CDR3: ASSDRQGDTIY
D: NA; J: TRBJ1-1; length: 13; V: TRBV7-3; CDR3: ASSARTAMNTEAF
D: NA; J: TRBJ1-6; length: 15; V: TRBV3-1/TRBV3-2; CDR3: ASSQGAGGDYGSPLH